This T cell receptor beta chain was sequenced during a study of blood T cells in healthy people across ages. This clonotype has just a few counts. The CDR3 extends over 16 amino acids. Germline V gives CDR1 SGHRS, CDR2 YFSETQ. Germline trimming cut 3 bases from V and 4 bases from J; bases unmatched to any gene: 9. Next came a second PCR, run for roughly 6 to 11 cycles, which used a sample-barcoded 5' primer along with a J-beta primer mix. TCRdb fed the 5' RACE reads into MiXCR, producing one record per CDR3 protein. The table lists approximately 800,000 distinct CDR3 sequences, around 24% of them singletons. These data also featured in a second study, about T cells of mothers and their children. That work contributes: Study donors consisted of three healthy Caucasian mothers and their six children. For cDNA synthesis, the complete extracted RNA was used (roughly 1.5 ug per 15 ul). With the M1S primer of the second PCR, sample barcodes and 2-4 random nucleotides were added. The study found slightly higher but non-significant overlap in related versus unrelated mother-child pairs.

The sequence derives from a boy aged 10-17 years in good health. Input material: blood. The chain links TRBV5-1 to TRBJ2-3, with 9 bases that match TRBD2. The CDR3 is CASSSLAAGGADTQYF. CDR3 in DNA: TGCGCCAGCAGCTCCCTGGCAGCGGGGGGCGCAGATACGCAGTATTTT.